Following are 24 T cell receptor beta chains from one sample sequenced in a study of long-term antiretroviral therapy in people with HIV. The immunoSEQ assay was v3.0, run at survey level. TCRdb's table, derived via immunoSEQ multiplex PCR, lists solely in-frame clones and lacks some. The table shows over 15,000 clones, with roughly 80% occurring only once. This specimen consisted of unsorted PBMCs, obtained 2.1 to 2.2 years before starting antiretroviral therapy. Receptors originate from a man aged 25 to 40 with HIV.

J is TRBJ2-2 and V is TRBV5-4, with no clear D. The germline V and J ends were trimmed by 3 bases and 5 bases, with 8 bases remaining between them. The CDR3 totals 13 residues. Germline V lookup: CDR1 SGHNT, CDR2 YYREEE (reference sequence). Here the CDR3 reads CASSWLGTGELFF. The CDR3 DNA is TGTGCCAGCAGCTGGTTGGGGACCGGGGAGCTGTTTTTT.

This chain joins TRBV2 and TRBJ1-6; D gene ambiguous. The CDR3 extends over 12 amino acids. The V gene lost 6 bases and the J gene lost 5 bases, with 5 bases spanning the gap. CDR1 is SNHLY, CDR2 FYNNEI, per germline. CDR3 nucleotide sequence: TGTGCCAGCAGGGTGAATAATTCACCCCTCCACTTT. Protein product: CASRVNNSPLHF.

V is TRBV11-2 and J is TRBJ2-1, with 7 bases lining up with TRBD1. Looked up from germline, CDR1 is SGHAT and CDR2 is FQNNGV. V shed 8 bases, J shed 2 bases, and the junction held 9 bases outside the gene matches. This CDR3 comprises 15 residues. This chain's CDR3 is CASCLGTAAYNEQFF. In DNA form, the CDR3 reads TGTGCCAGCTGCCTCGGGACAGCTGCCTACAATGAGCAGTTCTTC.

The genes are TRBV18 and TRBJ2-7; 8 bases are a match to TRBD1. J was trimmed by 2 bases and V by 4 bases; bases with no gene match: 10. Germline V gene lookup returns CDR1 KGHSH and CDR2 LQKENI. The CDR3 is 16 residues long. The CDR3 DNA is TGTGCCAGCTCACTCAAGGCTGGGACAGGAGCCTACGAGCAGTACTTC. Translated: CASSLKAGTGAYEQYF.

V and J are TRBV4-2 and TRBJ2-7; D remains unclear. Germline assignment: CDR1 LGHNA and CDR2 YNFKEQ. CDR3 length: 11 amino acids. The germline V and J ends were trimmed by 1 base and 5 bases, with 3 bases remaining between them. CDR3 nucleotide sequence: TGTGCCAGCAGCCAAGGGGACGAGCAGTACTTC. Translation: CASSQGDEQYF.

V and J are TRBV4-2 and TRBJ2-7; D gene unclear. Germline CDR1 LGHNA, CDR2 YNFKEQ. This CDR3 spans 14 amino acids. V gave up 0 bases and J gave up 4 bases, with 10 bases separating them. The CDR3 sequence is CASSQDIASYEQYF. CDR3 nucleotide sequence: TGTGCCAGCAGCCAAGATATCGCCTCTTACGAGCAGTACTTC.

This clone was recorded only once. This chain connects TRBV5-1 to TRBJ1-3; D remains ambiguous. Per germline, CDR1 SGHRS and CDR2 YFSETQ. CDR3 length equals 14 residues. V was cut by 2 bases and J by 0 bases, with 6 bases left in between. CDR3 region: CASSFYGSGNTIYF. The CDR3 DNA reads as TGCGCCAGCAGCTTTTATGGCTCTGGAAACACCATATATTTT.

This rearrangement joins TRBV11-2 to TRBJ1-5; D remains unclear. V lost 5 bases and J 2 bases, leaving 13 bases between the germline ends. This CDR3 has 15 residues. CDR1 and CDR2 (germline): SGHAT, FQNNGV. DNA for the CDR3: TGTGCCAGCAGCCCCTCCCCTGCGGGCAATCAGCCCCAGCATTTT. It codes for CASSPSPAGNQPQHF.

The chain recombines TRBV2 with TRBJ2-3, with 8 bases lining up with TRBD1. Germline CDR1 is SNHLY and CDR2 is FYNNEI. V lost 9 bases, J lost 1 base, and 6 bases stayed unmatched. The CDR3 runs 14 residues. CDR3 sequence reads: CARGGQERTDTQYF. CDR3 nucleotides: TGTGCCAGAGGGGGACAGGAACGCACAGATACGCAGTATTTT.

In nucleotides, the CDR3 is TGTGCCAGCAGCTTAGGAGCAAGGACACCGAACACCGGGGAGCTGTTTTTT. Residues: CASSLGARTPNTGELFF. The chain recombines TRBV11-2 with TRBJ2-2; a weak D match, TRBD1 (5 bases). From germline, CDR1 is SGHAT and CDR2 FQNNGV. Between the trimmed V and J ends, which lost 1 base and 0 bases, there was a span of 12 bases. CDR3 length: 17 residues.

The chain carries TRBV5-5 and TRBJ2-7; D is perhaps TRBD2 (5 bases). CDR3 length: 13 amino acids. Germline V gene data show CDR1 as SGHKS and CDR2 as YYEKEE (reference sequence). V was pared by 2 bases and J by 3 bases, with 9 bases between. CDR3 sequence reads: CASSFGVFYEQYF. CDR3 DNA: TGTGCCAGCAGCTTCGGGGTCTTCTACGAGCAGTACTTC.

V gene TRBV28 combines with J gene TRBJ2-7, with D possibly called TRBD1 or TRBD2 (5 bases each). V lost 5 bases and J 4 bases, leaving 15 bases between the germline ends. Germline lookup yields CDR1 MDHEN and CDR2 SYDVKM. The CDR3 is 14 residues long. The CDR3 region is CASSPPPGPYEQYF. CDR3 sequence (DNA): TGTGCCAGCAGTCCACCCCCGGGGCCGTACGAGCAGTACTTC.

The J gene is TRBJ2-2, the V gene TRBV2; 12 bases agree with TRBD2. Germline-derived CDR1 and CDR2 are SNHLY and FYNNEI. The CDR3 covers 17 residues. After removal of 5 bases from V and 6 bases from J, the junction contained 10 bases not matched to a gene. The CDR3 nucleotides read TGTGCCAGCAGTTCCCTGGGGGGGACTAGCGGGTCCGGGGAGCTGTTTTTT. As protein: CASSSLGGTSGSGELFF.

This chain uses TRBV23-1 with TRBJ1-5; D gene unclear. TRBV23-1 has ORF status, its function being uncertain. Trimming removed 0 bases from V and 5 bases from J, with 11 bases in between. CDR3 length: 15 amino acids. The CDR3, as DNA: TGCGCCAGCAGTCAATCGTGGCAGATGGATCAGCCCCAGCATTTT. Its translation: CASSQSWQMDQPQHF.

The V gene is TRBV28, the J gene TRBJ2-3; D possibly corresponds to TRBD2 (6 bases). V was pared by 2 bases and J by 1 base, with 7 bases between. The germline CDR1 and CDR2 sequences are MDHEN and SYDVKM. The CDR3 has 14 amino acids. Here the CDR3 reads CASSLPGGTDTQYF. CDR3 bases: TGTGCCAGCAGTTTACCGGGGGGCACAGATACGCAGTATTTT.

This clone was picked up one time. The chain couples TRBV19 to TRBJ2-2; 7 positions agree with TRBD2. V lost 7 bases to trimming and J lost 8 bases; unmatched junction nucleotides: 19. CDR3 length equals 17 residues. Germline V gene sequence: CDR1 LNHDA, CDR2 SQIVND (reference sequence). CDR3 in amino acids: CASNPKGSGGTTGELFF. The DNA for the CDR3 is TGTGCCAGTAATCCTAAGGGATCGGGGGGAACAACGGGGGAGCTGTTTTTT. The whole variable domain, remainder taken from reference TRBV19 and TRBJ2-2, is DGGITQSPKYLFRKEGQNVTLSCEQNLNHDAMYWYRQDPGQGLRLIYYSQIVNDFQKGDIAEGYSVSREKKESFPLTVTSAQKNPTAFYLCASNPKGSGGTTGELFFGEGSRLTVL.

V gene TRBV11-3 combines with J gene TRBJ2-1, with TRBD2 identical over 14 bases. The CDR3 contains 16 residues. Trimming cost V 5 bases and J 8 bases; bases outside gene matches: 8. Germline V gene lookup returns CDR1 SGHNT and CDR2 YENEEA. DNA of the CDR3: TGTGCCAGCAGCCGGAGCGGACTAGCGGGAGGCTATGAGCAGTTCTTC. This gives the protein CASSRSGLAGGYEQFF.

The chain employs TRBV19 and TRBJ2-5, with a possible D match to TRBD1 (6 bases). Trimming took off 4 bases at V and 5 bases at J, with 17 bases between the two ends. Germline values: CDR1 LNHDA, CDR2 SQIVND (reference sequence). The CDR3 covers 15 residues. This CDR3 is CASSTGDNLRETQYF. The DNA for the CDR3 is TGTGCCAGTAGTACTGGGGACAACCTAAGGGAGACCCAGTACTTC.

The CDR3 loop reads CASSPLGPGTGPDTQYF. CDR3 in DNA: TGTGCCAGCTCACCATTAGGGCCCGGCACGGGGCCAGATACGCAGTATTTT. The rearrangement uses TRBV18 and TRBJ2-3; perhaps D is TRBD1 or TRBD2 (5 bases each). CDR1 and CDR2 (germline): KGHSH, LQKENI. CDR3 length: 17 amino acids. Trimming pared 2 bases from V and 4 bases from J, leaving 19 bases between.

This clone was seen only a few times. The rearrangement joins TRBV7-9 to TRBJ1-4, with TRBD1 identical over 9 bases. J lost 3 bases, V lost 1 base, and 9 bases had no gene match. In germline, CDR1 is SEHNR, CDR2 FQNEAQ (reference sequence). This CDR3 is built from 18 residues. As DNA, the CDR3 is TGTGCCAGCAGCTTAGGAGCCACGAGACAGGGGGCTAATGAAAAACTGTTTTTT. It is translated as CASSLGATRQGANEKLFF. Full variable domain (rest looked up from reference TRBV7-9 and TRBJ1-4): DTGVSQNPRHKITKRGQNVTFRCDPISEHNRLYWYRQTLGQGPEFLTYFQNEAQLEKSRLLSDRFSAERPKGSFSTLEIQRTEQGDSAMYLCASSLGATRQGANEKLFFGSGTQLSVL.

This chain uses TRBV4-2 with TRBJ1-3; 9 nucleotides align to TRBD1. V trimming: 1 base; J trimming: 2 bases; junction bases outside the gene matches: 12. The germline V gene encodes CDR1 LGHNA and CDR2 YNFKEQ. This CDR3 spans 19 amino acids. The CDR3 DNA is TGTGCCAGCAGCCAAGGGATGCTAGGACAGGGGAATGCTGGAAACACCATATATTTT. It translates to CASSQGMLGQGNAGNTIYF.

This chain joins TRBV29-1 and TRBJ2-2; possible D gene TRBD2, 5 bases. Germline loops: CDR1 SQVTM, CDR2 ANQGSEA. The CDR3 sequence is 13 residues long. V dropped 8 bases and J dropped 1 base, with 11 bases sitting between them. The CDR3 nucleotides are TGCAGCATCCCGGACTGGAACACCGGGGAGCTGTTTTTT. It codes for CSIPDWNTGELFF.

The V call is TRBV4-1, the J call TRBJ1-2; D perhaps matches TRBD1 (5 bases). Germline assignment: CDR1 MGHRA and CDR2 YSYEKL. V was trimmed by 1 base and J by 7 bases, leaving 25 bases between them. CDR3 size: 18 residues. CDR3 amino acids: CASSQVTKRTGGTSGYTF. CDR3 nucleotide sequence: TGCGCCAGCAGCCAAGTTACAAAAAGAACAGGAGGGACCAGTGGCTACACCTTC.

The genes are TRBV9 and TRBJ2-5, with 10 bases matching TRBD2. The CDR3 covers 17 residues. The J segment lost 1 base and the V segment lost 0 bases, leaving 6 bases of the junction unmatched. In germline, CDR1 is SGDLS, CDR2 YYNGEE. CDR3: CASSVAVAGGFQETQYF. The CDR3 DNA follows: TGTGCCAGCAGCGTAGCCGTAGCGGGGGGCTTCCAAGAGACCCAGTACTTC.